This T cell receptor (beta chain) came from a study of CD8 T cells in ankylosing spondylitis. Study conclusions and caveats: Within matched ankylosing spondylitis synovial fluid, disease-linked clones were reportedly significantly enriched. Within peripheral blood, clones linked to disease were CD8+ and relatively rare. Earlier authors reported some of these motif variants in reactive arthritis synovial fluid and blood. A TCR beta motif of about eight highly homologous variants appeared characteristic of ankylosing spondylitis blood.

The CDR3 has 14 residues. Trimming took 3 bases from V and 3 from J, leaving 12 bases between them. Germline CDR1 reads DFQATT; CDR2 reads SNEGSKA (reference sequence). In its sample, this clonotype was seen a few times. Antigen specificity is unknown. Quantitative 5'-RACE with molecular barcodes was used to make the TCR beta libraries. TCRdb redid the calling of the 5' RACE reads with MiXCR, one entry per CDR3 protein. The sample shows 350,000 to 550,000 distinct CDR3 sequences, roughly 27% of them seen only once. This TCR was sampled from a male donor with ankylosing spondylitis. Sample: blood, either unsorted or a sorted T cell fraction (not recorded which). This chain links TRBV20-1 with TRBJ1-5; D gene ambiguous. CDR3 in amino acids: CSASPTDPNQPQHF. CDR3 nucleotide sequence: TGCAGTGCTAGCCCAACCGACCCCAATCAGCCCCAGCATTTT.